The clone carrying this T cell receptor beta chain was detected many times. No antigen is known for it. The data derive from a study of T-cell reconstitution after alpha-beta-depleted transplantation in children. Study results and caveats: Reported findings indicate that, about two months after transplant, alpha-beta T cells came from several hundred expanded clones, which were derived from non-depleted graft cells. T-cell counts and diversity at one year following transplant were attributed mainly to newly produced T cells. Surviving recipient T cells and thymic progenitors underlay high day-60 TCRbeta diversity in some patients.

Preparation of the TCRbeta library was carried out with unique molecular identifiers. One entry per CDR3 protein results from TCRdb running MiXCR on the PCR reads. The sample contains about 300,000 distinct CDR3 sequences, just over 7.5% of which appear only once. Trimming removed 9 bases from V and 11 bases from J, with 11 bases in between. The germline CDR1 and CDR2 sequences are MNHEY and SVGEGT. This CDR3 has 10 amino acids. The source material was peripheral blood, sampled 360 days after TCRalphabeta/CD19-depleted stem cell transplant. The V call is TRBV6-2 or TRBV6-3, the J call TRBJ1-5; D not resolved. The clonotype comes from a female patient between 2 and 15 years old who had a stem cell transplant for Fanconi anemia, so the T cells may come from the graft donor. DNA for the CDR3: TGTGCCAGTGGGGTGGGAGCCCAGCATTTT. Its protein is CASGVGAQHF.